The 20 T cell receptor beta chains presented below share a single source sample, sequenced in a study of blood T cell repertoires in COVID-19. Data came from immunoSEQ multiplex PCR; TCRdb stores just in-frame clones and leaves some out. The repertoire holds some 220,000 clones, with approximately 90% as singletons. The sequenced material came from PBMCs or T cells enriched from blood (not recorded which). The source is a middle-aged woman with acute COVID-19.

V is TRBV12-3 or TRBV12-4 and J is TRBJ2-2; D is undetermined. The CDR3 runs to 12 residues. The V end lost 4 bases, the J end lost 2 bases, and 2 bases lay between the germline ends. The CDR3 nucleotides read TGTGCCAGCAGTTCAAACACCGGGGAGCTGTTTTTT. It encodes CASSSNTGELFF.

The genes are TRBV19 and TRBJ2-2, with D perhaps TRBD1 (6 bases). The CDR3 length is 17 residues. The V gene's germline CDR1 is LNHDA and CDR2 SQIVND (reference sequence). Trimming shortened V by 4 bases and J by 2 bases, and 17 bases separated the two germline ends. This CDR3 reads CASSTYTGTRNTGELFF. The CDR3 region has the DNA TGTGCCAGTAGTACTTATACCGGGACACGAAACACCGGGGAGCTGTTTTTT.

CDR3 sequence reads: CASSTGATDTQYF. Here the CDR3 DNA reads TGTGCCAGCAGCACAGGAGCAACAGATACGCAGTATTTT. This chain connects TRBV11-3 to TRBJ2-3; D may be TRBD1 (5 bases). CDR1 is SGHNT and CDR2 is YENEEA in the germline V gene. Trimming shortened V by 5 bases and J by 3 bases, and 9 bases separated the two germline ends. CDR3 length: 13 residues.

The J gene is TRBJ1-2, the V gene TRBV7-2; 7 bases are shared with TRBD1. Germline V gene data show CDR1 as SGHTA and CDR2 as FQGNSA. With V trimmed by 4 bases and J by 7 bases, 15 bases remained unmatched. This CDR3 is built from 16 residues. CDR3 amino acids: CASSSFRGGDLRGYTF. The CDR3 DNA reads as TGTGCCAGCAGCTCCTTCAGAGGGGGCGATCTCCGTGGCTACACCTTC.

The J gene is TRBJ1-1, the V gene TRBV2; D is unresolved. Trimming shortened V by 3 bases and J by 10 bases, and 9 bases separated the two germline ends. The CDR3 is 11 residues long. The germline V gene encodes CDR1 SNHLY and CDR2 FYNNEI. The CDR3 reads CASSDKIGAFF. CDR3 sequence (DNA): TGTGCCAGCAGTGACAAGATCGGAGCTTTCTTT.

V is TRBV19 and J is TRBJ1-1; tentative D call: TRBD1 (6 bases). Germline loops: CDR1 LNHDA, CDR2 SQIVND (reference sequence). The ends were cut back, 1 base at V and 5 bases at J, with 17 bases in the middle. The CDR3 is 16 amino acids. CDR3 DNA sequence: TGTGCCAGTAGTATAGGTCCGGGGGGGGCGCGAACTGAAGCTTTCTTT. It translates to CASSIGPGGARTEAFF.

The V call is TRBV19, the J call TRBJ1-6; 8 nucleotides line up with TRBD1. V lost 5 bases, J lost 9 bases, and 6 bases stayed unmatched. CDR1 LNHDA and CDR2 SQIVND come from the germline V gene (reference sequence). This CDR3 has 14 amino acids. CDR3 region: CASSPDRGPSPLHF. In nucleotides, the CDR3 is TGTGCCAGTAGTCCCGACAGGGGCCCTTCACCCCTCCACTTT.

The chain uses TRBV7-3 and TRBJ2-1; 8 positions agree with TRBD2. The germline V gene encodes CDR1 SGHTA and CDR2 FQGTGA. The junction had 7 bases not matched to a gene; V was cut back by 5 bases and J by 4 bases. The CDR3 is 15 residues long. The CDR3 DNA follows: TGTGCCAGCAGCATAAGCGGGGGAGGTTACAATGAGCAGTTCTTC. This translates into CASSISGGGYNEQFF.

This clone was seen a single time. The chain carries TRBV6-6 and TRBJ2-1; possibly TRBD2 for D (6 bases). CDR3 length: 15 amino acids. V gave up 5 bases and J gave up 5 bases, with 16 bases separating them. Germline V gene data show CDR1 as MNHNY and CDR2 as SVGAGI (reference sequence). The CDR3 region is CASSQTGTVNNEQFF. CDR3 DNA: TGTGCCAGCAGTCAAACCGGGACTGTTAACAATGAGCAGTTCTTC.

The chain links TRBV5-1 to TRBJ1-2; D may be TRBD1 (5 bases). V dropped 0 bases and J dropped 6 bases, with 12 bases sitting between them. This CDR3 has 14 residues. Germline CDR1 reads SGHRS; CDR2 reads YFSETQ. DNA for the CDR3: TGCGCCAGCAGCTTGGAAAGGGGCGCAGATGGCTACACCTTC. It is translated as CASSLERGADGYTF.

V and J are TRBV5-6 and TRBJ2-5, with D possibly matching TRBD2 (5 bases). This CDR3 region has 12 residues. Trimming took 1 base from V and 4 from J, leaving 5 bases between them. Per germline, CDR1 SGHDT and CDR2 YYEEEE. DNA of the CDR3: TGTGCCAGCAGCTTGAGCGGAGAGACCCAGTACTTC. Translated, it gives CASSLSGETQYF.

This sequence joins TRBV6-5 and TRBJ2-3; 7 nucleotides agree with TRBD1. CDR3 size: 14 residues. CDR1 MNHEY and CDR2 SVGAGI come from the germline V gene. Losses at the gene ends were 7 bases for V and 2 bases for J; bases not matched to a gene: 6. CDR3 coding DNA: TGTGCCAGCACTAGGGGGCTGGACACAGATACGCAGTATTTT. Protein product: CASTRGLDTDTQYF.

V and J are TRBV5-4 and TRBJ2-1; 7 nucleotides line up with TRBD2. V dropped 2 bases and J dropped 0; count of bases not matched to a gene: 8. There are 17 residues in the CDR3. From germline, CDR1 is SGHNT and CDR2 YYREEE (reference sequence). The CDR3 spells CASSLVPRGSSYNEQFF. In nucleotides, the CDR3 is TGTGCCAGCAGCTTAGTGCCGCGGGGGAGCTCCTACAATGAGCAGTTCTTC.

The chain is built from TRBV10-3 and TRBJ1-2; 11 bases fit TRBD1. After removal of 6 bases from V and 8 bases from J, the junction contained 5 bases not matched to a gene. CDR1 ENHRY and CDR2 SYGVKD come from the germline V gene. CDR3 size: 13 residues. The CDR3 loop is CAISRDRGDGYTF. CDR3 in DNA: TGTGCCATCAGCCGGGACAGGGGGGACGGCTACACCTTC.

The table lists this clone with a count of one. This chain links TRBV18 with TRBJ1-6; no clear D gene. Germline V lookup: CDR1 KGHSH, CDR2 LQKENI. Trimming left V 3 bases short and J 11 bases short, with 14 bases between. The CDR3 runs 14 residues. CDR3 loop: CASSPGLSGAPLHF. For the CDR3, the DNA is TGTGCCAGCTCACCCGGACTATCCGGGGCACCCCTCCACTTT.

The genes are TRBV19 and TRBJ2-4, with D possibly TRBD2 on 6 matching bases. The CDR3 is made up of 17 amino acids. The V and J ends lost 7 bases and 0 bases respectively, with 19 bases between them. Germline V CDR1 and CDR2: LNHDA, SQIVND (reference sequence). CDR3 in amino acids: CASNTPGLSLAKNIQYF. CDR3 in DNA: TGTGCCAGTAATACGCCGGGACTGTCACTAGCCAAAAACATTCAGTACTTC.

The CDR3 bases are TGTGCCATCAGTGACGGGGACAGCAATGAGCAGTTCTTC. Amino acids: CAISDGDSNEQFF. This chain uses TRBV10-3 with TRBJ2-1, with TRBD1 identical over 7 bases. CDR3 length: 13 residues. After removal of 3 bases from V and 6 bases from J, the junction contained 2 bases not matched to a gene. The germline gives CDR1 ENHRY, CDR2 SYGVKD.

This clone appeared a few times. The chain links TRBV7-9 to TRBJ1-4; possible D gene TRBD1, 6 bases. Germline V gene sequence: CDR1 SEHNR, CDR2 FQNEAQ (reference sequence). There are 13 residues in the CDR3. V lost 5 bases and J 9 bases, leaving 13 bases between the germline ends. In DNA form, the CDR3 reads TGTGCCAGCAGCGACAGGCTTACACAAAAACTGTTTTTT. It translates to CASSDRLTQKLFF.

This clone appeared a single time. This chain joins TRBV19 and TRBJ2-1; possibly TRBD1 for D (5 bases). Trimming stripped 2 bases from V and 8 bases from J, with 10 bases between. CDR3 length equals 13 residues. The germline V gene has CDR1 LNHDA and CDR2 SQIVND (reference sequence). This chain's CDR3 is CASSITGRDEQFF. DNA of the CDR3: TGTGCCAGTAGTATAACAGGTCGCGATGAGCAGTTCTTC.

The V call is TRBV5-4, the J call TRBJ2-5, with D possibly being TRBD2 (6 bases). CDR3 size: 14 residues. Germline CDR1 and CDR2: SGHNT and YYREEE (reference sequence). The V end lost 4 bases, the J end lost 2 bases, and 12 bases lay between the germline ends. In nucleotides, the CDR3 is TGTGCCAGCAGCGGTAAGGGACTTCAAGAGACCCAGTACTTC. Protein: CASSGKGLQETQYF. Drawing the rest from reference TRBV5-4 and TRBJ2-5, the complete variable domain is ETGVTQSPTHLIKTRGQQVTLRCSSQSGHNTVSWYQQALGQGPQFIFQYYREEENGRGNFPPRFSGLQFPNYSSELNVNALELDDSALYLCASSGKGLQETQYFGPGTRLLVL.